Below are 4 T cell receptor beta chains sequenced from a single sample in a study of technical replicates of blood from a handful of donors. The table came from immunoSEQ multiplex PCR; TCRdb's copy has only in-frame clones and leaves some out. This sample has about 79,000 clones, with 91% found just once. The sequenced material came from T cells isolated from PBMCs. The source of these receptors is a human donor in good health. Some clones in this sample may be carry-over from other donors' samples.

The rearrangement joins TRBV6-5 to TRBJ1-3, with 9 bases identical to TRBD1. This CDR3 is built from 14 residues. The V segment lost 5 bases and the J segment 4 bases; nucleotides outside the gene matches: 3. Per germline, CDR1 MNHEY and CDR2 SVGAGI. The CDR3 DNA follows: TGTGCCAGCAGTGGACAGGGGAGAGGAAACACCATATATTTT. Translated, it gives CASSGQGRGNTIYF.

V is TRBV30 and J is TRBJ1-5, with D possibly TRBD1 on 6 matching bases. The CDR3 covers 15 residues. Trimming took 2 bases from V and 4 from J, leaving 15 bases between them. Germline CDR1 reads GTSNPN; CDR2 reads SVGIG (reference sequence). The DNA for the CDR3 is TGTGCCTGGAGTCCAGTAACAGGGCAGAATCAGCCCCAGCATTTT. Amino acid sequence: CAWSPVTGQNQPQHF.

The chain employs TRBV10-3 and TRBJ2-3; 10 nucleotides match TRBD2. V lost 6 bases to trimming and J lost 0 bases; unmatched junction nucleotides: 6. Germline V lookup: CDR1 ENHRY, CDR2 SYGVKD. CDR3 size: 16 residues. The CDR3 sequence: CAIRRTSGTSTDTQYF. DNA of the CDR3: TGTGCCATCAGAAGGACTAGCGGAACTAGCACAGATACGCAGTATTTT.

The gene calls are TRBV11-2 and TRBJ2-2; 9 bases line up with TRBD2. Germline V CDR1 and CDR2: SGHAT, FQNNGV. The V gene end was trimmed by 2 bases and the J gene end by 5 bases; junction bases not matched to a gene: 6. This CDR3 comprises 16 residues. CDR3 nucleotide sequence: TGTGCCAGCAGCTTAAATAGCGGGAGTGCGACCGGGGAGCTGTTTTTT. Its protein is CASSLNSGSATGELFF.